Given below is one T cell receptor beta chain in context. Its antigen is unknown. This sample was included in a study of T cell repertoires in cytomegalovirus infection. TCRdb used MiXCR to reprocess the reads, holding one entry per CDR3 protein. The data contain under 200,000 distinct CDR3 sequences, 20% to 25% of them seen just once; the ten biggest clones take up 20% to 30%. Looked up from germline, CDR1 is SGHRS and CDR2 is YFSETQ. Trimming cost V 0 bases and J 0 bases; bases outside gene matches: 6. CDR3 size: 16 residues. The chain is built from TRBV5-1 and TRBJ2-7, with TRBD1 identical over 7 bases. The clonotype was recovered from a human donor in good health (CMV status not recorded). Some clones in this sample may be carry-over from other donors' samples. Source: CD8+ T cells from cultured PBMCs, taken from culture after CMV antigen stimulation. This CDR3 is CASSLARDSSSYEQYF. In DNA form, the CDR3 reads TGCGCCAGCAGCTTGGCTAGGGACAGCAGCTCCTACGAGCAGTACTTC.